This entry lists 11 T cell receptor beta chains sequenced from one sample in a study of shared clonotypes between healthy human individuals. The table came from immunoSEQ multiplex PCR; TCRdb's copy has only in-frame clones and leaves some out. The sample has about 2.1 million clones; approximately 94% are singletons. Positive CCR7 selection of CD45RO-negative cells yielded the naive CD8 cells, and terminally differentiated effector memory CD45RA+ cells were excluded. Sequencing input: naive CD8+ T cells from PBMCs. The receptors here all came from a man younger than 30 in good health. Some clones in this sample may be carry-over from other donors' samples.

V is TRBV18 and J is TRBJ2-3, with 7 nucleotides matching TRBD2. V dropped 3 bases and J dropped 8; count of bases not matched to a gene: 11. The CDR3 totals 15 residues. Germline V lookup: CDR1 KGHSH, CDR2 LQKENI. The chain's CDR3 is CASSPPKGSGTTQYF. The CDR3 bases are TGTGCCAGCTCACCCCCCAAAGGGAGCGGGACTACGCAGTATTTT.

The V gene is TRBV19, the J gene TRBJ1-5; TRBD1 matches 8 bases. The CDR3 loop spans 16 amino acids. The V and J ends lost 5 bases and 4 bases, in that order; junction bases with no gene match: 10. Looked up from germline, CDR1 is LNHDA and CDR2 is SQIVND (reference sequence). The CDR3 sequence is CASSALSGGGNQPQHF. CDR3 nucleotides: TGTGCCAGTAGTGCCCTATCAGGGGGCGGGAATCAGCCCCAGCATTTT. The full variable domain, with the rest looked up from reference TRBV19 and TRBJ1-5, is DGGITQSPKYLFRKEGQNVTLSCEQNLNHDAMYWYRQDPGQGLRLIYYSQIVNDFQKGDIAEGYSVSREKKESFPLTVTSAQKNPTAFYLCASSALSGGGNQPQHFGDGTRLSIL.

This clone was seen once. Other DNA sequences from this sample encode an identical CDR3 as well. The chain employs TRBV6-5 and TRBJ2-7; 7 nucleotides agree with TRBD2. V shed 2 bases, J shed 2 bases, and the junction held 3 bases outside the gene matches. The CDR3 spans 14 residues. The germline V gene has CDR1 MNHEY and CDR2 SVGAGI. In nucleotides, the CDR3 is TGTGCCAGCAGTTACAGCGCGGGGGCCTACGAGCAGTACTTC. Protein: CASSYSAGAYEQYF.

V and J are TRBV13 and TRBJ1-5; 12 bases line up with TRBD1. Germline CDR1 reads PRHDT; CDR2 reads FYEKMQ (reference sequence). Unmatched junction bases numbered 3, after V lost 0 bases and J lost 6 bases. The CDR3 consists of 16 residues. In DNA, the CDR3 is TGTGCCAGCAGCTTAGGTCCGGGACAGGGGGCTCAGCCCCAGCATTTT. This encodes CASSLGPGQGAQPQHF.

V gene TRBV9 combines with J gene TRBJ2-3, with a weak D call TRBD1 (6 bases). The CDR3 is made up of 13 amino acids. V lost 0 bases, J lost 10 bases, and 12 bases lay in between. In germline, CDR1 is SGDLS, CDR2 YYNGEE. The CDR3 is CASSVVSGHAQYF. CDR3 nucleotides: TGTGCCAGCAGCGTAGTTTCGGGACACGCGCAGTATTTT.

Regarding this clone: The sample has other DNA sequences that encode this CDR3 too. The chain links TRBV27 to TRBJ2-7; tentatively, D is TRBD1 (5 bases). Between the trimmed V and J ends, which lost 2 bases and 7 bases, there was a span of 12 bases. Germline lookup yields CDR1 MNHEY and CDR2 SMNVEV (reference sequence). This CDR3 has 13 residues. In nucleotides, the CDR3 is TGTGCCAGCAGTTTAGGGGCATTGGGTGAGCAGTACTTC. The encoded protein is CASSLGALGEQYF.

The V gene is TRBV6-5, the J gene TRBJ2-7; TRBD2 might be the D (6 bases). In germline, CDR1 is MNHEY, CDR2 SVGAGI. V was pared by 6 bases and J by 2 bases, with 14 bases between. The CDR3 runs to 14 residues. Written as DNA, the CDR3 is TGTGCCAGCAGGCCCGGACTATCCACCTACGAGCAGTACTTC. Amino acid sequence: CASRPGLSTYEQYF.

This clone was found once. The CDR3 nucleotides read TGTGCCAGCAGTGTGAATACAGCCCACTACGAGCAGTACTTC. It codes for CASSVNTAHYEQYF. This chain links TRBV6-5 with TRBJ2-7, with D uncertain. The CDR3 length is 14 residues. V was clipped by 5 bases and J by 3 bases, with 14 bases between them. Germline V gene lookup returns CDR1 MNHEY and CDR2 SVGAGI.

The genes are TRBV7-9 and TRBJ1-2; D unclear. Between the trimmed V and J ends, which lost 5 bases and 6 bases, there was a span of 13 bases. CDR1 is SEHNR and CDR2 is FQNEAQ in the germline V gene (reference sequence). The CDR3 consists of 13 residues. CDR3 sequence: CASSLGSIHGYTF. The DNA for the CDR3 is TGTGCCAGCAGCCTAGGATCGATACATGGCTACACCTTC.

The chain carries TRBV6-5 and TRBJ1-1, with 7 bases fitting TRBD1. The V gene end was trimmed by 6 bases and the J gene end by 5 bases; junction bases not matched to a gene: 9. This CDR3 contains 14 residues. CDR1 and CDR2 from the germline V gene are MNHEY and SVGAGI. The CDR3 DNA reads as TGTGCCAGCAGCTATTTGCAGGGGGAAACTGAAGCTTTCTTT. This translates into CASSYLQGETEAFF.

This chain links TRBV5-1 with TRBJ2-2, with TRBD1 matching 8 bases. The CDR3 totals 15 residues. J was trimmed by 6 bases and V by 2 bases; bases with no gene match: 6. Germline V gene lookup returns CDR1 SGHRS and CDR2 YFSETQ. The DNA of the CDR3 is TGCGCCAGCAGCTTATCAGGGGGCAAGGCCGGGGAGCTGTTTTTT. Translation: CASSLSGGKAGELFF. The whole variable domain, filled in from reference TRBV5-1 and TRBJ2-2, reads KAGVTQTPRYLIKTRGQQVTLSCSPISGHRSVSWYQQTPGQGLQFLFEYFSETQRNKGNFPGRFSGRQFSNSRSEMNVSTLELGDSALYLCASSLSGGKAGELFFGEGSRLTVL.